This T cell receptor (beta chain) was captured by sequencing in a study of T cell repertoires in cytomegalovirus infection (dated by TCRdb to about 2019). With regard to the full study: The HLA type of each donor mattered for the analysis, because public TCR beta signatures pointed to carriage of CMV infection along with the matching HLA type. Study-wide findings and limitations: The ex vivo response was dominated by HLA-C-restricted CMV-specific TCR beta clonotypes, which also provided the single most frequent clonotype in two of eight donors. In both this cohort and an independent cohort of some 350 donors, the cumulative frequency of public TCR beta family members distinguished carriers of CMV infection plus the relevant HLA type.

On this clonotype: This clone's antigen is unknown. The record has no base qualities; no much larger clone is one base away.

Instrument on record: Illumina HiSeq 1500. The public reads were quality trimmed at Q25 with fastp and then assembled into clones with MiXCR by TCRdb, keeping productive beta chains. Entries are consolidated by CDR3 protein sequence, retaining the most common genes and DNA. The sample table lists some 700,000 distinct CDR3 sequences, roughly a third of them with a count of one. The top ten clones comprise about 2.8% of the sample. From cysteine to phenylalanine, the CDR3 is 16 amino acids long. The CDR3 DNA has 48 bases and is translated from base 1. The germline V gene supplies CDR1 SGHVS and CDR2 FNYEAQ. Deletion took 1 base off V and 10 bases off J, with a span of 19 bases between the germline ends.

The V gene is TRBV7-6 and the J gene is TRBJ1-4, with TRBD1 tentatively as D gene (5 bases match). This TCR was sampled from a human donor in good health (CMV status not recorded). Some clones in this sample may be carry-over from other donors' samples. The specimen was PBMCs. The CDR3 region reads CASSLESLQGPGKLFF. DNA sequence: TGTGCCAGCAGCTTAGAATCTCTCCAGGGCCCTGGAAAACTGTTTTTT.